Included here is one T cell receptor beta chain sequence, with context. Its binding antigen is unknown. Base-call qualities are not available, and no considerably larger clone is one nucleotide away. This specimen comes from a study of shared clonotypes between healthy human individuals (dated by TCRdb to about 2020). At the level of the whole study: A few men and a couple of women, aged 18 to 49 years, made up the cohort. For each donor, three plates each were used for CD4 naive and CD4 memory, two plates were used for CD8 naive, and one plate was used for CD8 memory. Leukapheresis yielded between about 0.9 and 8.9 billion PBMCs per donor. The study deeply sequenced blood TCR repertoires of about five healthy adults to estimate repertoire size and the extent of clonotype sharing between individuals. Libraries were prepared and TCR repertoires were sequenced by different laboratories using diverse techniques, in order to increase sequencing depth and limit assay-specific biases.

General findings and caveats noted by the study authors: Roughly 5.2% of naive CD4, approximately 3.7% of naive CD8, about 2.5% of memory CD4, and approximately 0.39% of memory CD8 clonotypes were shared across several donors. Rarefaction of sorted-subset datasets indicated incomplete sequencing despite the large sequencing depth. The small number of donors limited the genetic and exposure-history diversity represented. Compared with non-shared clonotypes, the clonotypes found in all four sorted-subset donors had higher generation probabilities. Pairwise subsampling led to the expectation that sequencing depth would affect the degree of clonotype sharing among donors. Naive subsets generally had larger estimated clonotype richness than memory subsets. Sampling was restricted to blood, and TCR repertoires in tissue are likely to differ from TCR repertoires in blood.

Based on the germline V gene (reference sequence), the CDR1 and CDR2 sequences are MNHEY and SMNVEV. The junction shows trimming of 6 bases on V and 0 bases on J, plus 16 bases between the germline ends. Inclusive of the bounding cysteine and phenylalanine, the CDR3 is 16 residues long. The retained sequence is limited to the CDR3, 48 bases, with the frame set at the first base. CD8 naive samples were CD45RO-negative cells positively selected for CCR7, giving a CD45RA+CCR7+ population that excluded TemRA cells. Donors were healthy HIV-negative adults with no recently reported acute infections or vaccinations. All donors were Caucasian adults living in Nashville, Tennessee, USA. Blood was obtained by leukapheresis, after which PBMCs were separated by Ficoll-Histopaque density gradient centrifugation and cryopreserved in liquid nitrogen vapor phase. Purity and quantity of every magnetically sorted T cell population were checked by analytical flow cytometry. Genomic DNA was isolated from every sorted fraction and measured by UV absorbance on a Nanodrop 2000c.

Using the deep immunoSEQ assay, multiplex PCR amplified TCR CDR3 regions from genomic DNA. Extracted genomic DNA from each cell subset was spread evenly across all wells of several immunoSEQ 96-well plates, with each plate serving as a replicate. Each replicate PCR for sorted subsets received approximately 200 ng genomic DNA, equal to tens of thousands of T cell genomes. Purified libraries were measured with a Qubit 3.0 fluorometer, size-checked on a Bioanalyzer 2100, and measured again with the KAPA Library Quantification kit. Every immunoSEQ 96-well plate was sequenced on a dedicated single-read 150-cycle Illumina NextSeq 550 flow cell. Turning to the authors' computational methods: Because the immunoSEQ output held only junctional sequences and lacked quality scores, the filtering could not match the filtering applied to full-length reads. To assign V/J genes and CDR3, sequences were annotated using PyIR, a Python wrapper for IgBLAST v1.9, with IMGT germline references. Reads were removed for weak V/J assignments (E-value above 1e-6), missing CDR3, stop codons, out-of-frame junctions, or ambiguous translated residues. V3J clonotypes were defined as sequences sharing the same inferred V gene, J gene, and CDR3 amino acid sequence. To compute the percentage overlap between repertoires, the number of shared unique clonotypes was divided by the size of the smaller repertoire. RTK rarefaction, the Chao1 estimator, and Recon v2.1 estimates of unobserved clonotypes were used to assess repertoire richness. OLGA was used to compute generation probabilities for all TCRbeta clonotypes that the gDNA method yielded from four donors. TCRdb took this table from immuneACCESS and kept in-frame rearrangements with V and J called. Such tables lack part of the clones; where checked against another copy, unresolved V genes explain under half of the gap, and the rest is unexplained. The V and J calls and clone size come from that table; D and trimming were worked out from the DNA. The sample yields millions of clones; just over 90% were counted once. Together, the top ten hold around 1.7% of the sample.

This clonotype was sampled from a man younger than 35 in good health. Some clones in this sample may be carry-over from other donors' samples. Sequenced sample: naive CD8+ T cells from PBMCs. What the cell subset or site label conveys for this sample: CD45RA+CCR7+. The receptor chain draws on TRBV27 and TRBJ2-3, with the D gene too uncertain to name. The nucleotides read TGTGCCAGCAGCCCGTGGAAGTTTTTAAGCACAGATACGCAGTATTTT. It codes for CASSPWKFLSTDTQYF.